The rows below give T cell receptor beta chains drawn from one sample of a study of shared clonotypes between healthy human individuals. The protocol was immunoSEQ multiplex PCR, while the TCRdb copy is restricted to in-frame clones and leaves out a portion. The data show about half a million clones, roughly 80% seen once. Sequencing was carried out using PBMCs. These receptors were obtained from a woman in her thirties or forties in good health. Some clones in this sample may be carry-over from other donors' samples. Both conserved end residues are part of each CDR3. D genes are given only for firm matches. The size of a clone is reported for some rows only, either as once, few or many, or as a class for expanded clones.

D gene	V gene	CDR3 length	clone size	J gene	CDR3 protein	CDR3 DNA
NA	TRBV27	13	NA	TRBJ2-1	CASSFGRKREQFF	TGTGCCAGCAGTTTTGGGCGCAAAAGAGAGCAGTTCTTC
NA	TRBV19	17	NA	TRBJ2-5	CASSIQRYGWAEETQYF	TGTGCCAGTAGTATACAGAGGTACGGGTGGGCGGAAGAGACCCAGTACTTC
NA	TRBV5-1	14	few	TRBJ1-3	CASSDTGSGNTIYF	TGCGCCAGCAGCGATACAGGGTCTGGAAACACCATATATTTT
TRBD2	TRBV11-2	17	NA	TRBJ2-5	CASSLGSGTGLQETQYF	TGTGCCAGCAGCTTAGGTAGCGGGACTGGCCTCCAAGAGACCCAGTACTTC
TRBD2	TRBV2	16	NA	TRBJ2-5	CASSPGLAGGGETQYF	TGTGCCAGCAGTCCTGGACTAGCGGGAGGGGGAGAGACCCAGTACTTC
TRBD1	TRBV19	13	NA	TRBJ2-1	CASGRGPYNEQFF	TGTGCCAGTGGCAGGGGGCCATACAATGAGCAGTTCTTC
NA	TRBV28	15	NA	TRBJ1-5	CASSSQGISNQPQHF	TGTGCCAGCAGTTCCCAGGGGATCAGCAATCAGCCCCAGCATTTT
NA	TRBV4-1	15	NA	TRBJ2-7	CASSPAGRPDYEQYF	TGCGCCAGCAGCCCCGCGGGACGGCCCGACTACGAGCAGTACTTC
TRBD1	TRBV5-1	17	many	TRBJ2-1	CASSPRPSGQGGDEQFF	TGCGCCAGCAGCCCGCGCCCCTCGGGACAAGGGGGCGATGAGCAGTTCTTC
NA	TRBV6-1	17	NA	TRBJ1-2	CASSEVPTEWDIYGYTF	TGTGCCAGCAGTGAAGTTCCGACAGAATGGGACATCTATGGCTACACCTTC
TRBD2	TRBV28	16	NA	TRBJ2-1	CASSLDRLAGYNEQFF	TGTGCCAGCAGTTTGGATCGACTAGCGGGATACAATGAGCAGTTCTTC
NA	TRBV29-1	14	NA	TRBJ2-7	CSVDNPGGRYEQYF	TGCAGCGTTGATAATCCCGGGGGCAGGTACGAGCAGTACTTC
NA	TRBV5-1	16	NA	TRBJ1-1	CASRVGIGLENTEAFF	TGCGCCAGCAGGGTTGGGATCGGGCTGGAGAACACTGAAGCTTTCTTT
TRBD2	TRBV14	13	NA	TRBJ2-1	CASSQVSGSEQFF	TGTGCCAGCAGCCAAGTTAGCGGGAGTGAGCAGTTCTTC
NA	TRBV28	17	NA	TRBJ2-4	CASSFRGGRVAKNIQYF	TGTGCCAGCAGTTTTCGGGGCGGCAGGGTTGCCAAAAACATTCAGTACTTC
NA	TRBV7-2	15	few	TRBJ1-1	CASSFEGMGNTEAFF	TGTGCCAGCAGCTTTGAAGGAATGGGGAACACTGAAGCTTTCTTT